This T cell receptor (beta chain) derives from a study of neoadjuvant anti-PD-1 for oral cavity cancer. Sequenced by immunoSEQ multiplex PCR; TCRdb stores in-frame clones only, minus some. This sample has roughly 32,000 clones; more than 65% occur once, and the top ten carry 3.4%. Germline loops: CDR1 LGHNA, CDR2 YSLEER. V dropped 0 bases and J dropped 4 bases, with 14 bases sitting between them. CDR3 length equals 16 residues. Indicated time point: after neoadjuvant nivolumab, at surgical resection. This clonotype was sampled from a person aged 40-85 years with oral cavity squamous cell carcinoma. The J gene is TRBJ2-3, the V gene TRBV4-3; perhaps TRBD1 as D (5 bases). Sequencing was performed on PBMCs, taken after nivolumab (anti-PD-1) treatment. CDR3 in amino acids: CASSQDRQGRADTQYF. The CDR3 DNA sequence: TGCGCCAGCAGCCAAGATCGGCAGGGAAGGGCAGATACGCAGTATTTT.